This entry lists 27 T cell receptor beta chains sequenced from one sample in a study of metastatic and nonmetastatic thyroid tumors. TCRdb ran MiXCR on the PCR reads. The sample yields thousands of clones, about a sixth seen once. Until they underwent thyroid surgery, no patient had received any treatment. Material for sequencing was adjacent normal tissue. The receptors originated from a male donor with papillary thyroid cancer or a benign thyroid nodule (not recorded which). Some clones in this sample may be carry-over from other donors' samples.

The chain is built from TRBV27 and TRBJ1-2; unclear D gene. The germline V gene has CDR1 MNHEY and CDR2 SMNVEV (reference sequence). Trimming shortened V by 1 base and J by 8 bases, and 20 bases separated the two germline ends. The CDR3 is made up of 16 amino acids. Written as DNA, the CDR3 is TGTGCCAGCAGTTTATATTCCCCAGAAGATATAGGAGGCTACACCTTC. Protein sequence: CASSLYSPEDIGGYTF.

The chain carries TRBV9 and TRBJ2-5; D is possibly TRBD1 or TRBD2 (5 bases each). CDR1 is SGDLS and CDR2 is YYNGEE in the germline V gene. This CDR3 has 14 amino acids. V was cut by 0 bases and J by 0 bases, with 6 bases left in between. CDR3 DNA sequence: TGTGCCAGCAGCGTAGGGGGGAACCAAGAGACCCAGTACTTC. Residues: CASSVGGNQETQYF. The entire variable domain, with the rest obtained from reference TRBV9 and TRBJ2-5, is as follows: DSGVTQTPKHLITATGQRVTLRCSPRSGDLSVYWYQQSLDQGLQFLIQYYNGEERAKGNILERFSAQQFPDLHSELNLSSLELGDSALYFCASSVGGNQETQYFGPGTRLLVL.

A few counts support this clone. CDR3 in DNA: TGTGCCAGCTCAGTCCTCGGTGCGGGCACAGATACGCAGTATTTT. Amino acid sequence: CASSVLGAGTDTQYF. The chain joins TRBV18 to TRBJ2-3; no clear D. V gave up 5 bases and J gave up 1 base, with 13 bases separating them. Germline V gives CDR1 KGHSH, CDR2 LQKENI. The CDR3 has 15 amino acids.

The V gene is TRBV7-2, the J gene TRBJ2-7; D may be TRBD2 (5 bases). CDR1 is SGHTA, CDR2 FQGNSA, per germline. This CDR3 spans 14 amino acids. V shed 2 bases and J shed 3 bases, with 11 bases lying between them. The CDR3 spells CASSLLRAGYEQYF. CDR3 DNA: TGTGCCAGCAGCTTACTTAGGGCGGGCTACGAGCAGTACTTC.

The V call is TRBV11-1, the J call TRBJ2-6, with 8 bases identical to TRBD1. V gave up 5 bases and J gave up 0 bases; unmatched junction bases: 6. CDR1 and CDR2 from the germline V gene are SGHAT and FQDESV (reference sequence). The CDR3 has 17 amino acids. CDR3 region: CASSPGQDYSGANVLTF. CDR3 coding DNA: TGTGCCAGCAGCCCGGGACAGGATTACTCTGGGGCCAACGTCCTGACTTTC. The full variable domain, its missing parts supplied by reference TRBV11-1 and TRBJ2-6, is EAEVAQSPRYKITEKSQAVAFWCDPISGHATLYWYRQILGQGPELLVQFQDESVVDDSQLPKDRFSAERLKGVDSTLKIQPAELGDSAMYLCASSPGQDYSGANVLTFGAGSRLTVL.

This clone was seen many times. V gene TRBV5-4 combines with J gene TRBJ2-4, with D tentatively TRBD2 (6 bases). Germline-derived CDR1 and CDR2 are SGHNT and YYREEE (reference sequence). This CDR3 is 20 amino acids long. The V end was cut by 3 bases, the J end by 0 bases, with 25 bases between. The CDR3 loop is CASSSSRGTEEGLAKNIQYF. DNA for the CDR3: TGTGCCAGCAGCTCTTCTCGCGGGACCGAGGAGGGGTTAGCCAAAAACATTCAGTACTTC.

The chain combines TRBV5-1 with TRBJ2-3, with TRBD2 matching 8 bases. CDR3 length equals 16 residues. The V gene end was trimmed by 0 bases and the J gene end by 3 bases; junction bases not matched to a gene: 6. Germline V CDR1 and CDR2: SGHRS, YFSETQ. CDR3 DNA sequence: TGCGCCAGCAGCTTGGAAGGGGGACTAGTAACAGATACGCAGTATTTT. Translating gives CASSLEGGLVTDTQYF.

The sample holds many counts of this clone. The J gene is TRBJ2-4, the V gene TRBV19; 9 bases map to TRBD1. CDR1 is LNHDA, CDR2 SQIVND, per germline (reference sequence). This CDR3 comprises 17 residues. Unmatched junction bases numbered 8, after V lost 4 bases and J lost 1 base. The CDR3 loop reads CASSTGQGRVAKNIQYF. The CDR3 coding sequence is TGTGCCAGTAGTACGGGACAGGGAAGAGTGGCCAAAAACATTCAGTACTTC.

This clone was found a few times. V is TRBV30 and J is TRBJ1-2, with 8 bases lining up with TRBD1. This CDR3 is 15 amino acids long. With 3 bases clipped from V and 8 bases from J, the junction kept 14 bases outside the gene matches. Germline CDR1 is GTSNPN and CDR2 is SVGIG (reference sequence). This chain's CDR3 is CAWRGGRQGRSGYTF. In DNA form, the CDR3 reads TGTGCCTGGAGGGGGGGGAGACAGGGGCGTTCCGGCTACACCTTC.

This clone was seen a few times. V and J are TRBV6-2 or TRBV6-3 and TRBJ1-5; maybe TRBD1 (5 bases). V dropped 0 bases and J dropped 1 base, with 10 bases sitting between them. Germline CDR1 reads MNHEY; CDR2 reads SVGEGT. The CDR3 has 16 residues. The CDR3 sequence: CASSYSGARSNQPQHF. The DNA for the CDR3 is TGTGCCAGCAGTTACTCTGGGGCCAGGAGCAATCAGCCCCAGCATTTT.

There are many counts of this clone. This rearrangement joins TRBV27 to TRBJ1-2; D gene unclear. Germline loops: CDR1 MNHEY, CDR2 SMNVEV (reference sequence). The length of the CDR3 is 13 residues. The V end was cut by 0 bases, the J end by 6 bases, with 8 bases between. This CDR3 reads CASSLSSWDGYTF. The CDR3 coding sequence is TGTGCCAGCAGTTTATCGTCCTGGGATGGCTACACCTTC.

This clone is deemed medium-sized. CDR3 coding DNA: TGCAGTGCTAGAGAGGCGAACTACGAGCAGTACTTC. Translation: CSAREANYEQYF. The V gene is TRBV20-1, the J gene TRBJ2-7, with unresolved D. The CDR3 is 12 residues long. CDR1 is DFQATT and CDR2 is SNEGSKA in the germline V gene (reference sequence). V lost 0 bases and J 3 bases, leaving 6 bases between the germline ends.

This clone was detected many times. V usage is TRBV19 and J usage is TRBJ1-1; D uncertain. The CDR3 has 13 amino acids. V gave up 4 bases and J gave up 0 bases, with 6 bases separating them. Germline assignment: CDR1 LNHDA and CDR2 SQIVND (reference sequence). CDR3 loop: CASSTSMNTEAFF. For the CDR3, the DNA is TGTGCCAGTAGTACCAGCATGAACACTGAAGCTTTCTTT.

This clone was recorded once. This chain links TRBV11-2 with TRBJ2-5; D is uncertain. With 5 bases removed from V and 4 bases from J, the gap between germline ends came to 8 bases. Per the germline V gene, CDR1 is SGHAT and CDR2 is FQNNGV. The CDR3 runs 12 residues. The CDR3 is CASSPHRETQYF. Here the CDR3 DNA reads TGTGCCAGCAGCCCCCATAGAGAGACCCAGTACTTC.

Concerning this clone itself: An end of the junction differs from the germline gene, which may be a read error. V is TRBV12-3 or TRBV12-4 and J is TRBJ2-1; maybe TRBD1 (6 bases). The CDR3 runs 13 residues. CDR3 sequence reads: CSSTGNSVNEQFF. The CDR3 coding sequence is TGTTCCAGCACAGGGAATAGCGTCAATGAGCAGTTCTTC.

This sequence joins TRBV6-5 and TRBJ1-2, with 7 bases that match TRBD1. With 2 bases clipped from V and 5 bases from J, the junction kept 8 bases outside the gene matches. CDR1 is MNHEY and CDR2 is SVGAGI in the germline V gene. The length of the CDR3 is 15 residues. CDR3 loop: CASSYKQGRGYGYTF. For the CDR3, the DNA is TGTGCCAGCAGTTACAAACAGGGGCGAGGGTATGGCTACACCTTC.

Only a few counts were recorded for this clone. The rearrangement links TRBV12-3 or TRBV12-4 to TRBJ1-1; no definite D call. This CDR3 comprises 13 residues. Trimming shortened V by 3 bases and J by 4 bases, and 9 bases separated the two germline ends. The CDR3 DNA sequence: TGTGCCAGCAGTTTGGGTTGGGCCACTGAAGCTTTCTTT. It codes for CASSLGWATEAFF.

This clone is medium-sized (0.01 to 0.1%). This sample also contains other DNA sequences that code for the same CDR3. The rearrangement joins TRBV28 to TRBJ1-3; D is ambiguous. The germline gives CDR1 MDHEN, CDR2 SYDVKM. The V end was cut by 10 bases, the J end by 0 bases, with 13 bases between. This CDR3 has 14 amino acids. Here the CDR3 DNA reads TGTGCCACCAGCCGGACCGCCTCTGGAAACACCATATATTTT. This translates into CATSRTASGNTIYF.

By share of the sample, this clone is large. The CDR3 region is CASKSGEGLRNTEAFF. Written as DNA, the CDR3 is TGTGCCAGCAAGTCAGGGGAAGGCCTAAGGAACACTGAAGCTTTCTTT. This chain uses TRBV27 with TRBJ1-1; D might be TRBD1 (6 bases). Germline CDR1 is MNHEY and CDR2 is SMNVEV (reference sequence). V was shortened by 7 bases and J by 1 base, with 19 bases between the two germline ends. The CDR3 sequence is 16 residues long.

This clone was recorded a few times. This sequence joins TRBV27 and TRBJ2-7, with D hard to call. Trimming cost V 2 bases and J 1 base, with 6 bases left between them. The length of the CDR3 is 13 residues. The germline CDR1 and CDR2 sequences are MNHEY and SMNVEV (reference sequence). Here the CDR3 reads CASSLAVSYEQYF. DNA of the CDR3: TGTGCCAGCAGTTTAGCAGTGTCCTACGAGCAGTACTTC.

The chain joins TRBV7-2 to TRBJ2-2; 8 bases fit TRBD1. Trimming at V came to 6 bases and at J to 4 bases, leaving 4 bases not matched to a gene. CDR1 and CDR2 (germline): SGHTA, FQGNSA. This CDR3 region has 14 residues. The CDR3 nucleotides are TGTGCCAGCAGTCGCCAGGGGGCCACCGGGGAGCTGTTTTTT. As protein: CASSRQGATGELFF.

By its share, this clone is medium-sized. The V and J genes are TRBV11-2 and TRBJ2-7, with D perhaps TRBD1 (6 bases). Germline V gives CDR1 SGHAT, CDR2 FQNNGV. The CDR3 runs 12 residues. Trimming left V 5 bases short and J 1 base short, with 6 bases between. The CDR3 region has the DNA TGTGCCAGCAGCGGACAGTCCTACGAGCAGTACTTC. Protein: CASSGQSYEQYF.

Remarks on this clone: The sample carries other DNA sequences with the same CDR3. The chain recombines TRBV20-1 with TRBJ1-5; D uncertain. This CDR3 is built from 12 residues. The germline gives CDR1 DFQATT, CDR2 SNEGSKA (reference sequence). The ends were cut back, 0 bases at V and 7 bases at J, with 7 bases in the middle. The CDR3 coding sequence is TGCAGTGCTAGAGATGGAGGGCAGCCCCAGCATTTT. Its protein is CSARDGGQPQHF.

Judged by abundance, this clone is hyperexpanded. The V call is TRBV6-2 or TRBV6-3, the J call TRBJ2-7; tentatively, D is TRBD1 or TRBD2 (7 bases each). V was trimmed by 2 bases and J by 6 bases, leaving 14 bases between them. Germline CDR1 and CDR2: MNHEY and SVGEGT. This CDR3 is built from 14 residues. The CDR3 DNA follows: TGTGCCAGCAGTTACCCCAGGGGGGGCGTCGAGCAGTACTTC. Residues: CASSYPRGGVEQYF.

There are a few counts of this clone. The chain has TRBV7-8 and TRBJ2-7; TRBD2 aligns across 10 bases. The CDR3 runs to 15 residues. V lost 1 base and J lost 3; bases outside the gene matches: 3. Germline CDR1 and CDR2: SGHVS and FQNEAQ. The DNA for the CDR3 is TGTGCCAGCAGCTTAGTGGCTAGCGGGAGCTACGAGCAGTACGTC. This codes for CASSLVASGSYEQYV.

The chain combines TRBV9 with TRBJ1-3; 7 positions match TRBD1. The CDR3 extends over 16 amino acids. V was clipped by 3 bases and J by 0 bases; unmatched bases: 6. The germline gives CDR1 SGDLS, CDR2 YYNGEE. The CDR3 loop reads CASSATGASSGNTIYF. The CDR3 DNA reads TGTGCCAGCAGCGCCACAGGGGCGAGCTCTGGAAACACCATATATTTT.

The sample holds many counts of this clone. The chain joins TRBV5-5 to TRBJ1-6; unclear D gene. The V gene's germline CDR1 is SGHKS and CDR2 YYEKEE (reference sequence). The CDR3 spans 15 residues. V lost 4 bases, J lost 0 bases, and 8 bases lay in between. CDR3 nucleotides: TGTGCCAGCAGCCCTACTGGCTCCTATAATTCACCCCTCCACTTT. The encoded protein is CASSPTGSYNSPLHF.